This T cell receptor beta chain was identified in a study of CD8 T cells in ankylosing spondylitis. Study-level points and caveats: Characteristic, it appeared, of ankylosing spondylitis blood was a TCR beta motif of several highly homologous variants. Reports of some motif variants in reactive arthritis synovial fluid and blood predate this one. Disease-linked clones reportedly concentrated significantly in matched ankylosing spondylitis synovial fluid.

Generation of TCR beta libraries employed quantitative 5'-RACE incorporating molecular barcodes. MiXCR, run by TCRdb on the 5' RACE reads, gives a single entry per CDR3 protein. The repertoire holds approximately 88,000 distinct CDR3 sequences, with roughly 10% as singletons. The CDR3 covers 15 residues. Between the trimmed V and J ends, which lost 0 bases and 4 bases, there was a span of 15 bases. The germline V gene has CDR1 DFQATT and CDR2 SNEGSKA (reference sequence). This clonotype was detected ten times or more. Its target is not known. This rearrangement joins TRBV20-1 to TRBJ2-5; D might be TRBD1 (5 bases). The clonotype originates from a male donor with ankylosing spondylitis or in good health (not recorded which). The sequencing sample was made of blood, either unsorted or a sorted T cell fraction (not recorded which). The DNA of the CDR3 is TGCAGTGCTAGAGAGTGGCAGGGATGGTCAGAGACCCAGTACTTC. It encodes CSAREWQGWSETQYF.